The 9 T cell receptor beta chains below come from one sample, sequenced in a study of blood T cell repertoires in COVID-19. Profiling relied on immunoSEQ multiplex PCR, and the TCRdb table lists in-frame clones only, not all of them. Among hundreds of thousands of clones, approximately 90% were seen once, and the ten largest hold approximately 1.2%. Sequenced: PBMCs or T cells enriched from blood (not recorded which). The receptor set was obtained from a man aged 25-45 years who had recovered from COVID-19.

The chain joins TRBV6-6 to TRBJ1-4, with D unclear. V gave up 2 bases and J gave up 7 bases, with 2 bases separating them. The CDR3 runs to 11 residues. The germline V gene encodes CDR1 MNHNY and CDR2 SVGAGI (reference sequence). Here the CDR3 DNA reads TGTGCCAGCAGTTACCTTGAAAAACTGTTTTTT. Translated, it gives CASSYLEKLFF.

CDR3 in amino acids: CASSGQRGGETQYF. In nucleotides, the CDR3 is TGTGCCAGTAGTGGACAGCGCGGGGGAGAGACCCAGTACTTC. This chain links TRBV19 with TRBJ2-5; D possibly corresponds to TRBD2 (7 bases). Germline CDR1 is LNHDA and CDR2 is SQIVND (reference sequence). Trimming removed 5 bases at V and 4 bases at J, with 14 bases between. This CDR3 spans 14 amino acids.

The rearrangement joins TRBV6-5 to TRBJ1-1, with D maybe TRBD1 (6 bases). From germline, CDR1 is MNHEY and CDR2 SVGAGI. The CDR3 has 15 amino acids. V was clipped by 3 bases and J by 4 bases, with 15 bases between them. CDR3 in amino acids: CASSYFLGGATEAFF. The CDR3 DNA sequence: TGTGCCAGCAGTTATTTTCTGGGGGGGGCCACTGAAGCTTTCTTT.

The chain is built from TRBV4-1 and TRBJ2-1, with 7 nucleotides matching TRBD1. The CDR3 extends over 15 amino acids. J lost 2 bases, V lost 4 bases, and 5 bases had no gene match. Germline V gene sequence: CDR1 MGHRA, CDR2 YSYEKL. CDR3 region: CASSLQGNPYNEQFF. CDR3 DNA sequence: TGCGCCAGCAGCCTACAGGGGAACCCCTACAATGAGCAGTTCTTC.

The gene calls are TRBV29-1 and TRBJ2-3; tentative D call: TRBD1 (7 bases). Trimming shortened V by 7 bases and J by 5 bases, and 22 bases separated the two germline ends. Germline CDR1 is SQVTM and CDR2 is ANQGSEA. The CDR3 totals 15 residues. Here the CDR3 reads CSGNPVAGGQDTQYF. CDR3 in DNA: TGCAGCGGCAATCCTGTCGCAGGGGGGCAAGATACGCAGTATTTT.

The V gene is TRBV7-9, the J gene TRBJ1-2; 11 bases agree with TRBD1. V gave up 4 bases and J gave up 2 bases; unmatched junction bases: 3. The CDR3 loop spans 15 amino acids. Germline values: CDR1 SEHNR, CDR2 FQNEAQ (reference sequence). CDR3 DNA: TGTGCCAGCAGCTACGGACAGGGGGCAAACTATGGCTACACCTTC. As protein: CASSYGQGANYGYTF. The variable domain in full, completed from reference TRBV7-9 and TRBJ1-2, reads DTGVSQNPRHKITKRGQNVTFRCDPISEHNRLYWYRQTLGQGPEFLTYFQNEAQLEKSRLLSDRFSAERPKGSFSTLEIQRTEQGDSAMYLCASSYGQGANYGYTFGSGTRLTVV.

The chain carries TRBV5-1 and TRBJ1-1; the match to TRBD1 covers 8 bases. The CDR3 totals 15 residues. V lost 2 bases and J lost 0; bases outside the gene matches: 3. Germline V gene sequence: CDR1 SGHRS, CDR2 YFSETQ. The CDR3 spells CASSLETGVNTEAFF. The CDR3 DNA reads as TGCGCCAGCAGCTTAGAGACAGGGGTGAACACTGAAGCTTTCTTT.

The gene calls are TRBV5-6 and TRBJ2-3; the D gene is possibly TRBD2 (5 bases). This CDR3 contains 13 residues. Germline CDR1 is SGHDT and CDR2 is YYEEEE. The germline V and J ends were trimmed by 6 bases and 0 bases, with 8 bases remaining between them. This chain's CDR3 is CASNLASTDTQYF. CDR3 nucleotides: TGTGCCAGCAACCTAGCAAGCACAGATACGCAGTATTTT.

The chain couples TRBV30 to TRBJ2-2; D is unresolved. Germline V gives CDR1 GTSNPN, CDR2 SVGIG (reference sequence). V was shortened by 4 bases and J by 5 bases, with 11 bases between the two germline ends. This CDR3 region has 13 residues. This CDR3 reads CAWTPRSTGELFF. Here the CDR3 DNA reads TGTGCCTGGACGCCACGTAGTACCGGGGAGCTGTTTTTT.